One sample yielded the 2 T cell receptor beta chains listed below, sequenced in a study of Ad26.COV2.S vaccination and SARS-CoV-2 variants. Treatment in this sample: 19 received Ad26.COV2.S at low or high dose, single or two shots; 5 received placebo; per-sample allocation not given. Samples were taken on day 63 after the first vaccine or placebo injection. Profiling relied on immunoSEQ multiplex PCR, and the TCRdb table lists in-frame clones only, not all of them. Among fewer than 500,000 clones listed, 90% were seen once. The sample in question was peripheral blood, obtained in a trial of Ad26.COV2.S vaccine versus placebo. The receptors shown here come from a person aged 18-65 years who received the Ad26.COV2.S COVID-19 vaccine or a placebo.

The J gene is TRBJ2-7, the V gene TRBV18; perhaps TRBD1 as D (5 bases). The V and J ends lost 3 bases and 1 base respectively, with 10 bases between them. The CDR3 runs 14 residues. CDR1 and CDR2 from the germline V gene are KGHSH and LQKENI. CDR3 sequence: CASSPLDSSYEQYF. The CDR3 DNA reads TGTGCCAGCTCACCCTTAGACAGTTCCTACGAGCAGTACTTC.

The chain carries TRBV5-1 and TRBJ2-7, with TRBD1 matching over 8 bases. The CDR3 totals 13 residues. Germline V CDR1 and CDR2: SGHRS, YFSETQ. J gave up 5 bases and V 2 bases, and 3 bases lay outside the gene matches. The CDR3 spells CASSLETGDEQYF. In DNA, the CDR3 is TGCGCCAGCAGCTTAGAGACAGGGGACGAGCAGTACTTC. Using reference TRBV5-1 and TRBJ2-7 for the parts outside the CDR3, the full variable domain is KAGVTQTPRYLIKTRGQQVTLSCSPISGHRSVSWYQQTPGQGLQFLFEYFSETQRNKGNFPGRFSGRQFSNSRSEMNVSTLELGDSALYLCASSLETGDEQYFGPGTRLTVT.